The clone carrying this T cell receptor beta chain was recorded a few times. Its specificity is not known. CDR3 length: 11 residues. V dropped 9 bases and J dropped 6 bases, with 9 bases sitting between them. Germline V gives CDR1 LNHNV, CDR2 YYDKDF (reference sequence). This entry is derived from a study of T-cell reconstitution after alpha-beta-depleted transplantation in children. Findings and limits, study-wide: Roughly two months post-transplant, alpha-beta T cells reportedly originated from several hundred graft clones that had expanded.

Unique molecular identifiers were incorporated when the TCRbeta library was constructed. TCRdb redid the calling of the PCR reads with MiXCR, one entry per CDR3 protein. The data hold some 310,000 distinct CDR3 sequences, with over 20% observed a single time. This receptor was obtained from a male patient younger than 18 who had a stem cell transplant for acute lymphoblastic leukemia, so the T cells may come from the graft donor. The chain has TRBV15 and TRBJ2-1, with D uncertain. This material consisted of PBMCs, mostly from graft donor cells, taken 180 days after TCRalphabeta/CD19-depleted stem cell transplant. This CDR3 reads CATSWGNEQFF. The CDR3 DNA sequence: TGTGCCACGTCGTGGGGCAATGAGCAGTTCTTC.